What follows describes a single T cell receptor beta chain. Its antigen is unknown. The read halts 3 residues ahead of the CDR3 end, with the missing end drawn from the germline J gene. CDR3 length equals 15 residues. Germline CDR1 LNHDA, CDR2 SQIVND (reference sequence). These data originate in a study of T cells in women clearing cervical HPV infection. The data were produced by immunoSEQ multiplex PCR, yet TCRdb's version contains in-frame clones alone and is incomplete. This table holds 25,000 to 35,000 clones. Whole-study results and caveats: TRBV6-7 relative abundance averaged approximately 0.11% in cases and more than 0.15% in controls. Repertoire richness, not evenness, was significantly elevated in CIN3+ cases versus controls. Richness plus V gene abundances separated cases from controls with AUC roughly 0.85. T-cell numbers per sample were unknown and may explain richness differences.

The V and J genes are TRBV19 and TRBJ1-2; weak D call: TRBD1 (5 bases). This TCR was sampled from a woman aged 18 to 75 with a cervical HPV16 infection that either progressed to CIN3+ or cleared (not recorded which). The sequencing input was blood buffy coat. Incomplete CDR3 DNA: TGTGCCAGTAGTATAGACAGGGCAGTTTACAATGAC. This sequence encodes CASSIDRAVYND. The whole CDR3 reads CASSIDRAVYNDYTF.